These T cell receptor beta chains were read from a single sample in a study of blood T cell repertoires in COVID-19. The protocol was immunoSEQ multiplex PCR, while the TCRdb copy is restricted to in-frame clones and leaves out a portion. The sample contains 100,000 or so clones, 70% to 90% of which appear only once. Sequencing was carried out using peripheral blood. The receptors were sampled from a man aged 55 to 70 with acute or convalescent COVID-19. Each CDR3 is given with its conserved first and last residue.

j_call v_call cdr3_aa
TRBJ2-1 TRBV27 CASSLSGRPEQFF
TRBJ1-5 TRBV5-5 CASSLGANEPQHF
TRBJ1-1 TRBV11-3 CASSAPGQGVTEAFF
TRBJ2-1 TRBV5-6 CASSLVGREAGNEQFF
TRBJ2-3 TRBV4-3 CASSQDRGTQYF
TRBJ2-5 TRBV9 CASSVGRGTGGQMETQYF
TRBJ2-1 TRBV29-1 CSVTGRYYNEQFF
TRBJ1-6 TRBV5-1 CASSFKSPEPNSPLHF
TRBJ2-3 TRBV6-1 CASSGSAQGSGADTQYF
TRBJ2-1 TRBV12-5 CASGLGTGSWNEQFF
TRBJ1-6 TRBV4-2 CASSQAQGESPLHF
TRBJ2-2 TRBV18 CASSPASGVIGELFF
TRBJ1-1 TRBV18 CASSLGTGNTEAFF
TRBJ1-4 TRBV9 CASSPRGGFATNEKLFF
TRBJ1-1 TRBV6-5 CAIDRALNTEAFF
TRBJ1-2 TRBV28 CASSPGQGGWVYGYTF
TRBJ2-3 TRBV27 CASSPTGPPDTQYF
TRBJ1-5 TRBV15 CATSRGPPGGNQPQHF
TRBJ2-1 TRBV6-5 CASSGQGESEQFF
TRBJ1-2 TRBV5-1 CASSPGVAGYTF
TRBJ1-3 TRBV19 CASSIGQLSGNTIYF